This T cell receptor beta chain was obtained from a study of shared clonotypes between healthy human individuals. Study overall: Donors had three CD4 naive, three CD4 memory, two CD8 naive and one CD8 memory plate apiece.

Here immunoSEQ multiplex PCR was the method, and the copy in TCRdb shows in-frame clones only, minus some. The table lists hundreds of thousands of clones, 74% of them singletons. The germline V gene has CDR1 SNHLY and CDR2 FYNNEI. CDR3 size: 14 residues. Trimming cost V 2 bases and J 5 bases, with 13 bases left between them. The chain uses TRBV2 and TRBJ2-7, with D perhaps matching TRBD2 (5 bases). The sample taken for sequencing was memory CD4+ T cells sorted from blood. Subset described: CD45RA-negative fraction. The receptor was isolated from a woman in her 30s in good health. CDR3 nucleotides: TGTGCCAGCAGTGAAAGGCTAGCTGCAAACGAGCAGTACTTC. Translation: CASSERLAANEQYF. The full variable domain, in which reference TRBV2 and TRBJ2-7 provide the parts outside the CDR3, is EPEVTQTPSHQVTQMGQEVILRCVPISNHLYFYWYRQILGQKVEFLVSFYNNEISEKSEIFDDQFSVERPDGSNFTLKIRSTKLEDSAMYFCASSERLAANEQYFGPGTRLTVT.